Listed here are 7 T cell receptor beta chains from one sample, sequenced in a study of response to subunit inactivated influenza vaccine. TCRdb reanalysed the RT-PCR reads using MiXCR and keeps one entry per CDR3 protein. Among over 150,000 distinct CDR3 sequences listed, under 15% were seen once. Here the sequenced sample was CD8+ T cells sorted from PBMCs, taken 4 to 6 days after vaccination. The source is a man aged 45 to 65 who received an inactivated influenza vaccine.

This clonotype was seen more than once but under ten times. The CDR3 reads CATSRSGAAYNEQFF. The CDR3 DNA reads as TGTGCCACCAGCAGGTCAGGGGCCGCCTACAATGAGCAGTTCTTC. This chain joins TRBV15 and TRBJ2-1, with TRBD1 as a possible D gene (6 bases). Trimming removed 3 bases at V and 2 bases at J, with 11 bases between. Germline V gives CDR1 LNHNV, CDR2 YYDKDF (reference sequence). The CDR3 has 15 amino acids.

This clonotype came up many times. The chain combines TRBV2 with TRBJ2-7, with D perhaps TRBD1 (5 bases). Trimming shortened V by 7 bases and J by 7 bases, and 14 bases separated the two germline ends. The germline CDR1 and CDR2 sequences are SNHLY and FYNNEI. The CDR3 is 12 residues long. Here the CDR3 reads CASILDTQEQYF. The CDR3 DNA reads as TGTGCCAGCATCTTGGACACCCAGGAGCAGTACTTC.

This rearrangement joins TRBV29-1 to TRBJ2-3, with TRBD1 identical over 8 bases. Trimming at V came to 3 bases and at J to 3 bases, leaving 5 bases not matched to a gene. The CDR3 totals 14 residues. The V gene's germline CDR1 is SQVTM and CDR2 ANQGSEA. For the CDR3, the DNA is TGCAGCGTTGAGGCCAGGGGGCCGACAGATACGCAGTATTTT. Amino acids: CSVEARGPTDTQYF.

This clonotype was counted between two and nine times. This chain uses TRBV4-3 with TRBJ2-5, with D maybe TRBD2 (5 bases). This CDR3 comprises 15 residues. Germline lookup yields CDR1 LGHNA and CDR2 YSLEER. The V end lost 0 bases, the J end lost 2 bases, and 10 bases lay between the germline ends. CDR3 region: CASSQEEAVQETQYF. In DNA, the CDR3 is TGCGCCAGCAGCCAAGAGGAAGCGGTTCAAGAGACCCAGTACTTC.

This clonotype was found many times. The chain uses TRBV28 and TRBJ1-2, with 9 bases matching TRBD1. Trimming at V came to 6 bases and at J to 7 bases, leaving 12 bases not matched to a gene. Germline values: CDR1 MDHEN, CDR2 SYDVKM. The CDR3 covers 15 residues. CDR3 nucleotide sequence: TGTGCCAGCAGGTGGTCCCGGGACAGGGTCGGTGGCTACACCTTC. Translated, it gives CASRWSRDRVGGYTF.

The chain uses TRBV20-1 and TRBJ2-5; D is perhaps TRBD1 (6 bases). V was pared by 0 bases and J by 2 bases, with 16 bases between. Germline V CDR1 and CDR2: DFQATT, SNEGSKA (reference sequence). The CDR3 is 16 amino acids. CDR3 DNA sequence: TGCAGTGCTAGAGATTGGTTGCAGGGGCCACAAGAGACCCAGTACTTC. The encoded protein is CSARDWLQGPQETQYF.

This chain joins TRBV11-1 and TRBJ2-1, with D possibly being TRBD1 or TRBD2 (7 bases each). Trimming took off 1 base at V and 7 bases at J, with 17 bases between the two ends. The CDR3 sequence is 16 residues long. Germline lookup yields CDR1 SGHAT and CDR2 FQDESV (reference sequence). For the CDR3, the DNA is TGTGCCAGCAGCTTAGGCAGGGGGGGGACTCAAAATGAGCAGTTCTTC. Translating it yields CASSLGRGGTQNEQFF. The variable domain in full, completed from reference TRBV11-1 and TRBJ2-1, reads EAEVAQSPRYKITEKSQAVAFWCDPISGHATLYWYRQILGQGPELLVQFQDESVVDDSQLPKDRFSAERLKGVDSTLKIQPAELGDSAMYLCASSLGRGGTQNEQFFGPGTRLTVL.